The 6 T cell receptor beta chains in this list originate from one sample, sequenced in a study of T cells in localized non-small cell lung cancer. Here immunoSEQ multiplex PCR was the method, and the copy in TCRdb shows in-frame clones only, minus some. The sample includes under 35,000 clones, over 75% of them seen just once. The sequences come from peripheral blood mononuclear cells, collected before any cancer treatment. The receptors originated from a woman aged 40 to 75 with stage III lung adenocarcinoma.

This chain links TRBV5-8 with TRBJ1-3; 7 bases agree with TRBD1. V trimming: 5 bases; J trimming: 0 bases; junction bases outside the gene matches: 5. Germline-derived CDR1 and CDR2 are SGHTS and YDEGEE. CDR3 length equals 15 residues. The CDR3 DNA reads TGTGCCAGCAGAGACAGGGCTTCCTCTGGAAACACCATATATTTT. Its protein is CASRDRASSGNTIYF.

The V and J genes are TRBV6-6 and TRBJ1-4; a possible D gene is TRBD1 (6 bases). The length of the CDR3 is 14 residues. The V gene's germline CDR1 is MNHNY and CDR2 SVGAGI (reference sequence). The ends were cut back, 3 bases at V and 7 bases at J, with 12 bases in the middle. The CDR3 here is CASSYRTEGEKLFF. CDR3 bases: TGTGCCAGCAGTTATCGGACAGAAGGTGAAAAACTGTTTTTT.

The V and J genes are TRBV29-1 and TRBJ2-2; D not resolved. The V end was cut by 7 bases, the J end by 2 bases, with 17 bases between. The CDR3 contains 15 residues. Per the germline V gene, CDR1 is SQVTM and CDR2 is ANQGSEA. The CDR3 nucleotides are TGCAGCGCCTCGCTTAGCTGGTTAAACACCGGGGAGCTGTTTTTT. Translated, it gives CSASLSWLNTGELFF.

V and J are TRBV30 and TRBJ1-1; possibly TRBD1 for D (6 bases). V lost 0 bases, J lost 0 bases, and 8 bases lay in between. CDR3 size: 14 residues. From germline, CDR1 is GTSNPN and CDR2 SVGIG (reference sequence). The CDR3 is CAWSVGQMNTEAFF. The CDR3 nucleotides read TGTGCCTGGAGTGTAGGACAGATGAACACTGAAGCTTTCTTT.

The V gene is TRBV28, the J gene TRBJ2-1; the match to TRBD2 covers 15 bases. The CDR3 consists of 19 residues. Germline CDR1 reads MDHEN; CDR2 reads SYDVKM. V lost 6 bases and J lost 7; bases outside the gene matches: 16. The CDR3 coding sequence is TGTGCCAGCAGCCCTATTGGGATCTGGACTAGCGGGAGGGGAAATGAGCAGTTCTTC. It is translated as CASSPIGIWTSGRGNEQFF. The entire variable domain, with the rest obtained from reference TRBV28 and TRBJ2-1, is as follows: DVKVTQSSRYLVKRTGEKVFLECVQDMDHENMFWYRQDPGLGLRLIYFSYDVKMKEKGDIPEGYSVSREKKERFSLILESASTNQTSMYLCASSPIGIWTSGRGNEQFFGPGTRLTVL.

The V and J genes are TRBV6-1 and TRBJ2-7, with 9 bases aligning to TRBD2. After removal of 7 bases from V and 5 bases from J, the junction contained 12 bases not matched to a gene. This CDR3 has 15 residues. CDR1 is MNHNS and CDR2 is SASEGT in the germline V gene. The CDR3: CASTSAGTSLDEQYF. CDR3 coding DNA: TGTGCCAGCACTTCAGCCGGGACTAGCCTTGACGAGCAGTACTTC.